Sequencing of this T cell receptor beta chain was carried out in a study of blood T cell repertoires in COVID-19. Overall study: PBMCs, B-cell-depleted T cells, or T cells were the source of the cDNA or gDNA that made up the material.

Study processing details: The authors estimated nucleated cell counts from reference gene primer amplification. Measured with immunoSEQ multiplex PCR; TCRdb has only the in-frame clones, and not every one. The DNA gave D and trimming, while V, J and clone size come from that table. The data hold approximately 59,000 clones, with 81% observed a single time. V lost 6 bases to trimming and J lost 2 bases; unmatched junction nucleotides: 9. This CDR3 region has 15 residues. The germline CDR1 and CDR2 sequences are MNHEY and SVGAGI. V gene TRBV6-5 combines with J gene TRBJ2-7; TRBD2 agrees at 8 bases. The sample was peripheral blood. The TCR was taken from a man at least 80 years old with acute or convalescent COVID-19. The CDR3 DNA reads TGTGCCAGCAGACAGAGCGGGAGCCCAGCCTACGAGCAGTACTTC. It yields the protein CASRQSGSPAYEQYF.